This TCR beta chain was sequenced for a study of T cell responses to AZD1222 COVID-19 vaccine (dated by TCRdb to about 2021). Background on the whole study: Because spike-specific TCR depth and breadth did not differ between the two schedules, AZD1222 recipients who got a second dose at roughly 4 weeks were pooled with those who got a second dose at roughly 12 weeks. TCR sequencing covered 233 trial participants: 200 to 220 given two doses of AZD1222 and around 25 given two doses of MenACWY control vaccine. Trial participants were enrolled by age into 18-55, 56-69 and 70-plus year subgroups, with roughly 150, 30 and 60 TCR-sequenced participants respectively. What the authors observed across the whole study: Participants were mostly white British, with more females than males. The authors suggested clonal diversity may have been underestimated. A significant rise in spike-specific TCR breadth and depth was observed after two AZD1222 doses relative to day 0 and relative to MenACWY recipients. Only 5 to 7 AZD1222 recipients were SARS-CoV-2 seropositive at baseline, limiting conclusions about previously exposed vaccinees. The vaccine-associated CD4 TCRs covered the entire spike protein, and the dominant responses fell in regions 160-218 and 743-854. In the small 56-69-year group, the increase in depth fell short of significance, most likely because of low power. Reportedly, close to half of the unique spike-specific TCRs recognized epitopes lying outside the regions that are mutated in the B.1.351 and B.1.1.7 variants. Because no samples from the day 14 peak response were available, repertoires could be characterized only after the peak T cell response.

On this clone: Its antigen has not been determined. Base qualities are missing; no much larger clone stands one base away.

What the time point label conveys for this sample: baseline before first vaccination. Samples from vaccinated people were obtained from the UK trials COV001 and COV002, which included a single-blind randomized controlled phase 2/3 trial of AZD1222 (ChAdOx1 nCoV-19) in healthy adults. For TCRbeta chain sequencing, PBMC samples were collected from trial participants at day 0 and at day 28 after the second dose. The CDR3 regions of human TCRbeta chains were analyzed by immunosequencing. Turning to the authors' computational methods: Repertoire TCRs were matched against a reference library of SARS-CoV-2-specific TCRs generated with the MIRA antigen-specificity platform. Breadth meant the fraction of unique TCRs that were SARS-CoV-2-associated, whereas depth meant the fraction of total T cells that were SARS-CoV-2-associated. Each spike-specific TCR was assigned to its reactive spike region and to a CD4 or CD8 class using the MIRA data. Log10-transformed breadth and depth values were compared by one-way ANOVA with Sidak's multiple comparisons tests. In TCRdb, the immuneACCESS table is reduced to in-frame sequences with V and J assigned. These tables do not hold every clone; where another copy was compared, an unresolved V gene accounts for under half, and the others remain unexplained. That table is the source of V, J and clone size, and D and trimming were worked out from the DNA. This sample is represented by around 130,000 clones; approximately 83% of them were singletons. The ten largest clones capture about 8.5% of the sample.

The CDR3 covers 18 residues, taking in both the cysteine and the phenylalanine. The DNA shown is the 54-base CDR3, in frame from base 1. CDR1 MNHEY and CDR2 SVGEGT were looked up in the germline V gene. At the junction V is shortened by 0 bases and J by 6 bases, with 24 bases in between. Sequenced material: peripheral blood, taken on day 0 of AZD1222 vaccination. The chain is made from TRBV6-2 or TRBV6-3 and TRBJ2-7; the D segment could be TRBD2, given 5 matching bases. This clonotype was sampled from an adult in good health. The sequenced DNA: TGTGCCAGCAGTTACTCGAGTCTGACGTACCGCACGGAGGTCGAGCAGTACTTC. The encoded protein is CASSYSSLTYRTEVEQYF.